This TCR beta chain was captured by sequencing in a study of blood T cell repertoires in COVID-19. Background on the study: Acute and convalescent COVID-19 samples came from the United States, Italy and Spain. In each case, the material was cDNA or gDNA derived from T cells, B-cell-depleted T cells, or PBMCs.

Data came from immunoSEQ multiplex PCR; TCRdb stores just in-frame clones and leaves some out. The sample contains 100,000 or so clones, 70% to 85% of which appear only once. CDR1 and CDR2 from the germline V gene are MNHEY and SVGEGT. The CDR3 spans 15 residues. Trimming removed 2 bases at V and 4 bases at J, with 12 bases between. This chain joins TRBV6-2 or TRBV6-3 and TRBJ2-1; D gene unclear. Sequenced: peripheral blood. The receptor comes from a man in his 60s with active or convalescent COVID-19. The chain's CDR3 is CASSYSPRLYNEQFF. The CDR3 coding sequence is TGTGCCAGCAGTTACAGCCCTAGACTTTACAATGAGCAGTTCTTC.